Following are 27 T cell receptor beta chains from one sample sequenced in a study of blood T cell repertoires in COVID-19. Profiling relied on immunoSEQ multiplex PCR, and the TCRdb table lists in-frame clones only, not all of them. The sample has 150,000 to 200,000 clones, just under 90% seen once. The sequencing input was peripheral blood. These receptors were collected from a man aged 18 to 29 with active or convalescent COVID-19.

This clone occurred once. V usage is TRBV24-1 and J usage is TRBJ2-6; 7 bases are a match to TRBD1. CDR1 is KGHDR, CDR2 SFDVKD, per germline. V lost 2 bases and J lost 1; bases outside the gene matches: 16. The CDR3 sequence is 21 residues long. The CDR3 DNA sequence: TGTGCCACCAGTGATTCACACAGGGGATTTCACCCAAGTTCTGGGGCCAACGTCCTGACTTTC. Translation: CATSDSHRGFHPSSGANVLTF.

V and J are TRBV27 and TRBJ2-1; 9 bases match TRBD2. The ends lost 6 bases at V and 0 bases at J; junction bases unmatched: 6. This CDR3 is built from 16 residues. Germline CDR1 is MNHEY and CDR2 is SMNVEV (reference sequence). CDR3 sequence: CASRGLATSSYNEQFF. The CDR3 coding sequence is TGTGCCAGCAGAGGACTAGCGACGAGCTCCTACAATGAGCAGTTCTTC.

This chain joins TRBV4-1 and TRBJ1-1, with 7 positions matching TRBD1. Per germline, CDR1 MGHRA and CDR2 YSYEKL. Trimming took 3 bases from V and 6 from J; bases not matched to a gene: 13. This CDR3 has 16 residues. The CDR3 spells CASSQPTGQRYSEAFF. CDR3 in DNA: TGCGCCAGCAGCCAGCCTACGGGACAGAGGTATTCTGAAGCTTTCTTT.

This sequence joins TRBV19 and TRBJ1-5; a possible D gene is TRBD1 (6 bases). Trimming took off 4 bases at V and 3 bases at J, with 16 bases between the two ends. The CDR3 length is 16 residues. Germline V CDR1 and CDR2: LNHDA, SQIVND (reference sequence). CDR3 sequence: CASSTLIRGNNQPQHF. As DNA, the CDR3 is TGTGCCAGTAGTACGCTCATCAGGGGCAACAATCAGCCCCAGCATTTT.

The rearrangement links TRBV10-3 to TRBJ1-1, with D possibly TRBD1 on 6 matching bases. From germline, CDR1 is ENHRY and CDR2 SYGVKD. CDR3 length equals 17 residues. V lost 5 bases and J 4 bases, leaving 23 bases between the germline ends. CDR3 sequence: CAISLSPYVQGGTEAFF. CDR3 nucleotide sequence: TGTGCCATCAGTCTATCACCCTACGTACAGGGCGGCACTGAAGCTTTCTTT.

The CDR3 DNA reads as TGTGCCAGTAGTACCCGCTTGGGGCGGGGTTCCTACAATGAGCAGTTCTTC. This encodes CASSTRLGRGSYNEQFF. The chain recombines TRBV19 with TRBJ2-1, with D possibly matching TRBD2 (6 bases). CDR1 LNHDA and CDR2 SQIVND come from the germline V gene (reference sequence). V was clipped by 4 bases and J by 1 base, with 17 bases between them. CDR3 length equals 17 residues.

The chain links TRBV10-3 to TRBJ2-7; 11 nucleotides match TRBD2. CDR1 and CDR2 from the germline V gene are ENHRY and SYGVKD. The CDR3 sequence is 15 residues long. J lost 2 bases, V lost 6 bases, and 6 bases had no gene match. CDR3 sequence (DNA): TGTGCCATCAGGGAAGGACTAGCGGGTCCCTACGAGCAGTACTTC. Amino acids: CAIREGLAGPYEQYF.

The J gene is TRBJ2-1, the V gene TRBV19; D unresolved. With 1 base removed from V and 7 bases from J, the gap between germline ends came to 5 bases. Germline V gene sequence: CDR1 LNHDA, CDR2 SQIVND (reference sequence). The CDR3 totals 12 residues. The CDR3 protein is CASSIGPNEQFF. DNA of the CDR3: TGTGCCAGTAGTATAGGGCCTAATGAGCAGTTCTTC.

This chain joins TRBV4-3 and TRBJ2-5, with 10 positions matching TRBD1. Germline CDR1 LGHNA, CDR2 YSLEER. The CDR3 spans 14 residues. V gave up 5 bases and J gave up 7 bases; unmatched junction bases: 7. The CDR3 DNA reads as TGCGCCAGCAGCGTCGACAGGGGGCTGGCGACCCAGTACTTC. This codes for CASSVDRGLATQYF.

The chain is built from TRBV30 and TRBJ2-5; 13 nucleotides agree with TRBD2. Trimming removed 5 bases from V and 0 bases from J; junction bases left unmatched: 3. There are 15 residues in the CDR3. Per germline, CDR1 GTSNPN and CDR2 SVGIG (reference sequence). In DNA, the CDR3 is TGTGCCTGGTCTGGACTAGCGGGAGACCAAGAGACCCAGTACTTC. Its translation is CAWSGLAGDQETQYF.

The chain joins TRBV24-1 to TRBJ1-1; 8 bases are shared with TRBD1. The CDR3 loop spans 15 amino acids. V was clipped by 5 bases and J by 0 bases; unmatched bases: 4. The V gene's germline CDR1 is KGHDR and CDR2 SFDVKD. In nucleotides, the CDR3 is TGTGCCACCAGTGGGACAGGGAACATGAACACTGAAGCTTTCTTT. Amino acid sequence: CATSGTGNMNTEAFF.

The genes are TRBV7-9 and TRBJ2-7, with a weak D call TRBD1 (5 bases). Looked up from germline, CDR1 is SEHNR and CDR2 is FQNEAQ (reference sequence). This CDR3 is built from 17 residues. The V gene lost 6 bases and the J gene lost 0 bases, with 21 bases spanning the gap. The CDR3 sequence is CASRRNADSQSSYEQYF. CDR3 in DNA: TGTGCCAGCAGGAGGAACGCCGACAGTCAAAGCTCCTACGAGCAGTACTTC.

A single count supports this clone. The V gene is TRBV6-4, the J gene TRBJ1-2; 8 bases align to TRBD1. Germline V CDR1 and CDR2: MRHNA, SNTAGT. The CDR3 runs 15 residues. J lost 5 bases, V lost 3 bases, and 8 bases had no gene match. The CDR3 sequence is CASSETGTGEYGYTF. The CDR3 DNA follows: TGTGCCAGCAGTGAGACCGGGACAGGCGAATATGGCTACACCTTC.

This clone was counted only a few times. This chain's CDR3 is CASSLGLDVTTGELFF. The CDR3 DNA sequence: TGTGCCAGCAGCCTAGGACTAGACGTTACCACCGGGGAGCTGTTTTTT. This rearrangement joins TRBV5-4 to TRBJ2-2; TRBD2 aligns across 7 bases. Germline loops: CDR1 SGHNT, CDR2 YYREEE (reference sequence). The CDR3 covers 16 residues. V shed 4 bases and J 4 bases; nucleotides not matched to a gene: 10.

The V gene is TRBV5-4, the J gene TRBJ2-7; 9 bases are shared with TRBD2. This CDR3 contains 13 residues. Germline CDR1 reads SGHNT; CDR2 reads YYREEE (reference sequence). The CDR3 DNA is TGTGCTACAGCGGGGGGAGTAGGCTACGAGCAGTACTTC. It encodes CATAGGVGYEQYF. Combining the CDR3 with reference TRBV5-4 and TRBJ2-7 gives the whole variable domain ETGVTQSPTHLIKTRGQQVTLRCSSQSGHNTVSWYQQALGQGPQFIFQYYREEENGRGNFPPRFSGLQFPNYSSELNVNALELDDSALYLCATAGGVGYEQYFGPGTRLTVT.

A single count supports this clone. The rearrangement uses TRBV9 and TRBJ1-1; TRBD1 matches 7 bases. V trimming: 3 bases; J trimming: 5 bases; junction bases outside the gene matches: 10. CDR1 and CDR2 from the germline V gene are SGDLS and YYNGEE. This CDR3 comprises 15 residues. The CDR3 coding sequence is TGTGCCAGCAGCGCATACTCACAGGGGAAGACTGAAGCTTTCTTT. It specifies CASSAYSQGKTEAFF. Based on the CDR3 plus reference TRBV9 and TRBJ1-1, the full variable domain is DSGVTQTPKHLITATGQRVTLRCSPRSGDLSVYWYQQSLDQGLQFLIQYYNGEERAKGNILERFSAQQFPDLHSELNLSSLELGDSALYFCASSAYSQGKTEAFFGQGTRLTVV.

The gene calls are TRBV3-1 (or the pseudogene TRBV3-2) and TRBJ2-4, with a tentative D call TRBD2 (6 bases). The germline gives CDR1 LGHDT, CDR2 YNNKEL (reference sequence). This CDR3 region has 16 residues. The V gene lost 4 bases and the J gene lost 1 base, with 14 bases spanning the gap. The CDR3 nucleotides are TGTGCCAGCAGCCCGACGGAGAGCGGGGCCAAAAACATTCAGTACTTC. Amino acid sequence: CASSPTESGAKNIQYF.

The chain couples TRBV5-1 to TRBJ2-1; possibly TRBD2 for D (5 bases). The CDR3 runs 14 residues. Trimming pared 3 bases from V and 9 bases from J, leaving 16 bases between. Germline-derived CDR1 and CDR2 are SGHRS and YFSETQ. The CDR3 is CASSSTPGVSEQFF. The CDR3, as DNA: TGCGCCAGCAGCTCGACCCCCGGGGTCAGTGAGCAGTTCTTC.

This chain joins TRBV2 and TRBJ1-3; no definite D call. V lost 8 bases and J lost 2, with 13 bases in between. CDR1 is SNHLY and CDR2 is FYNNEI in the germline V gene. CDR3 length: 14 residues. CDR3 nucleotides: TGTGCCAGCGCTCTCACGGAGGCTGGAAACACCATATATTTT. This codes for CASALTEAGNTIYF.

The chain uses TRBV9 and TRBJ1-2; D uncertain. Germline V gene lookup returns CDR1 SGDLS and CDR2 YYNGEE. With 4 bases removed from V and 1 base from J, the gap between germline ends came to 2 bases. The CDR3 is 11 residues long. The chain's CDR3 is CASSYNYGYTF. CDR3 in DNA: TGTGCCAGCAGCTATAACTATGGCTACACCTTC.

The rearrangement uses TRBV4-2 and TRBJ1-6, with a weak D call TRBD1 (6 bases). V lost 6 bases and J 8 bases, leaving 20 bases between the germline ends. CDR1 is LGHNA, CDR2 YNFKEQ, per germline. The CDR3 covers 16 residues. The CDR3 reads CASSMLGGAGDSPLHF. CDR3 DNA: TGTGCCAGCAGTATGCTGGGTGGGGCAGGGGATTCACCCCTCCACTTT.

This rearrangement joins TRBV2 to TRBJ1-5; possibly TRBD1 for D (5 bases). The germline gives CDR1 SNHLY, CDR2 FYNNEI. This CDR3 contains 15 residues. V lost 2 bases to trimming and J lost 6 bases, with 14 bases between them. The CDR3 bases are TGTGCCAGCAGTGAACAGGGAGGGTTCGGTCAGCCCCAGCATTTT. This codes for CASSEQGGFGQPQHF.

This clone has just one count. This chain connects TRBV6-5 to TRBJ1-5; tentatively, D is TRBD1 (5 bases). The CDR3 runs to 14 residues. V lost 5 bases and J 1 base, leaving 9 bases between the germline ends. Germline V CDR1 and CDR2: MNHEY, SVGAGI. DNA of the CDR3: TGTGCCAGCAGTCTACGACAGAGCAATCAGCCCCAGCATTTT. Translation gives CASSLRQSNQPQHF.

Details on this clone: Sequence at one end of the junction differs from germline and may be a read error. The V call is TRBV12-5, the J call TRBJ2-1; no clear D gene. The CDR3 loop spans 14 amino acids. The V gene's germline CDR1 is LGHNT and CDR2 FRNRAP. CDR3 nucleotide sequence: TGTGCTAGTGGTTTGGGAGCCTCCTTCAATGAGCAGTTCTTC. Residues: CASGLGASFNEQFF.

The chain uses TRBV19 and TRBJ2-1, with D unclear. Germline assignment: CDR1 LNHDA and CDR2 SQIVND (reference sequence). The length of the CDR3 is 13 residues. With 3 bases removed from V and 7 bases from J, the gap between germline ends came to 10 bases. Here the CDR3 DNA reads TGTGCCAGTAGTATCCCTCCCCTGAATGAGCAGTTCTTC. This codes for CASSIPPLNEQFF.

V and J are TRBV6-5 and TRBJ2-1; 8 bases are a match to TRBD1. Looked up from germline, CDR1 is MNHEY and CDR2 is SVGAGI. This CDR3 region has 14 residues. The V and J ends lost 6 bases and 6 bases, in that order; junction bases with no gene match: 7. This CDR3 reads CASSPGQVPNEQFF. In DNA form, the CDR3 reads TGTGCCAGCAGCCCGGGACAGGTTCCCAATGAGCAGTTCTTC.

The chain is built from TRBV5-5 and TRBJ1-6; TRBD1 matches 7 bases. Trimming at V came to 4 bases and at J to 4 bases, leaving 5 bases not matched to a gene. Germline V lookup: CDR1 SGHKS, CDR2 YYEKEE (reference sequence). The CDR3 is made up of 15 amino acids. The DNA of the CDR3 is TGTGCCAGCAGCCGACAGGGCCAGTATAATTCACCCCTCCACTTT. It translates to CASSRQGQYNSPLHF.